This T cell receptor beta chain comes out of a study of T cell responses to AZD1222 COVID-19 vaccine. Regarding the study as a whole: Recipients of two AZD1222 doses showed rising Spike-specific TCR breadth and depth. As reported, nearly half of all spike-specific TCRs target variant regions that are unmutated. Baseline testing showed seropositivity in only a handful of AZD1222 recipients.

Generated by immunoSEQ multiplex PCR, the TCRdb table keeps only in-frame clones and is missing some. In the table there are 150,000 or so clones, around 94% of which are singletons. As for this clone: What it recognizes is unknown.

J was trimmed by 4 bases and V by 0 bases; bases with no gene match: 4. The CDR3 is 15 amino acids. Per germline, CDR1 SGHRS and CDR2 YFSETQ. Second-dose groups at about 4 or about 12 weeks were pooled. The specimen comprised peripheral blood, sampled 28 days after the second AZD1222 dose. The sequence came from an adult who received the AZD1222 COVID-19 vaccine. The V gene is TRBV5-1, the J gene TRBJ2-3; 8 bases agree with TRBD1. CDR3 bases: TGCGCCAGCAGCTTGGCCGAACAGGGGGCAGATACGCAGTATTTT. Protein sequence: CASSLAEQGADTQYF.